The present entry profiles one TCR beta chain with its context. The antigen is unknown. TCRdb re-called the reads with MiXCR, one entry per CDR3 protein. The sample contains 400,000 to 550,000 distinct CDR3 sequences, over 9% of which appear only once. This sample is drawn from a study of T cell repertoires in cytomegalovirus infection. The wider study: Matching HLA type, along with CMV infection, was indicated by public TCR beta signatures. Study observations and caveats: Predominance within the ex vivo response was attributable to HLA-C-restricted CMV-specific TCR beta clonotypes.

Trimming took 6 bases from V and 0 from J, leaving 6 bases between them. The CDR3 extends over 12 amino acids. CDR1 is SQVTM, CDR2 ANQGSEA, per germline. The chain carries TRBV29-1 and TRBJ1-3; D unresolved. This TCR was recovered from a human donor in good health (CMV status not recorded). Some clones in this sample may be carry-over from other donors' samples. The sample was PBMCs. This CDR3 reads CSVQASGNTIYF. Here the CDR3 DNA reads TGCAGCGTGCAGGCCTCTGGAAACACCATATATTTT.